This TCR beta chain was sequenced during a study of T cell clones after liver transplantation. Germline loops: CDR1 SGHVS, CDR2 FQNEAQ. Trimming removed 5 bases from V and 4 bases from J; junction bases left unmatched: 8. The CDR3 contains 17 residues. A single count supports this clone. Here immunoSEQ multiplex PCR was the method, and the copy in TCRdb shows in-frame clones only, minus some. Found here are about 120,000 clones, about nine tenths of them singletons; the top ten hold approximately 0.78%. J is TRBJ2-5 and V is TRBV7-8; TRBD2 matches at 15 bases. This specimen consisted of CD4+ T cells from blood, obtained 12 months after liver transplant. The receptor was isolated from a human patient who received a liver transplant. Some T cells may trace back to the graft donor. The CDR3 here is CASSQTGLAGGGETQYF. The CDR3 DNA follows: TGTGCCAGCAGCCAGACGGGACTAGCGGGAGGCGGAGAGACCCAGTACTTC.